This TCR beta chain was identified in a study of T cell changes during pregnancy in multiple sclerosis. V lost 5 bases, J lost 5 bases, and 5 bases stayed unmatched. The CDR3 loop spans 14 amino acids. Germline-derived CDR1 and CDR2 are SGHAT and FQDESV (reference sequence). Clones were read by immunoSEQ multiplex PCR, and TCRdb kept only the in-frame ones, dropping some. This table holds around 30,000 clones, 75% to 95% found once. Source: CD8+ T cells from peripheral blood mononuclear cells, taken in the second trimester of pregnancy. This TCR came from a female donor with multiple sclerosis, enrolled in a pregnancy study. J is TRBJ2-5 and V is TRBV11-1, with 10 bases lining up with TRBD1. The DNA of the CDR3 is TGTGCCAGCAGCCGGGACAGGGGTGGGGAGACCCAGTACTTC. It specifies CASSRDRGGETQYF.